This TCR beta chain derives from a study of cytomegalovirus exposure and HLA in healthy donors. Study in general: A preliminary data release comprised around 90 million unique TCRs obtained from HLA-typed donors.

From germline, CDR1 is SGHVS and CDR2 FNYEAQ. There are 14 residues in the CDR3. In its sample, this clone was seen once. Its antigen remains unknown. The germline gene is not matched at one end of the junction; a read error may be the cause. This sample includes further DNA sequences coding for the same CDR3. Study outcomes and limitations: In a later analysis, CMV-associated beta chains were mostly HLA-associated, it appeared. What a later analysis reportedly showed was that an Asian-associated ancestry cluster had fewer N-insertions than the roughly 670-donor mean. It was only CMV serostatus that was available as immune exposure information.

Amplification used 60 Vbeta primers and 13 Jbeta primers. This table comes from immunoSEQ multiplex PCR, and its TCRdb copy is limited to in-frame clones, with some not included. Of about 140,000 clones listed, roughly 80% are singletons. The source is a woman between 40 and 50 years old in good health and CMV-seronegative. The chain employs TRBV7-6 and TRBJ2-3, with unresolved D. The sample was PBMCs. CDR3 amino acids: CASSLKTSTDTQYF. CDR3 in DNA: TGTGCTAGCAGCTTGAAAACTAGCACAGATACGCAGTATTTT.